This T cell receptor beta chain was obtained from a study of blood T cells in healthy people across ages. In germline, CDR1 is SQVTM, CDR2 ANQGSEA. The CDR3 has 16 amino acids. V was trimmed by 0 bases and J by 4 bases, leaving 18 bases between them. Primers used in a second PCR of roughly 6 to 12 cycles were a sample-barcoded 5' primer and a J-beta primer mix. TCRdb independently ran MiXCR on the 5' RACE reads; one entry per CDR3 protein. The sample lists roughly 720,000 distinct CDR3 sequences; 50% to 65% were seen once. The sequenced sample consisted of blood. The clonotype originates from an elderly man in good health. The J gene is TRBJ1-2, the V gene TRBV29-1; D gene uncertain. In DNA, the CDR3 is TGCAGCGTTGAAGACATCGACTCGGAAACCCTCTATGGCTACACCTTC. It yields the protein CSVEDIDSETLYGYTF.